This T cell receptor beta chain originates from a study of beta chain features in type 1 diabetes. Regarding the study as a whole: For Type 1 diabetes patients, all four CD4+ subsets carried TCRB CDR3s that were moderately but significantly shorter.

This clone was recorded a few times. Its specificity is unknown. CD4+ cells of the naive, central memory, regulatory and stem cell-like memory types were sorted via CD45RO/CCR7/CD25/CD127/CD95/CD27. Of the isolated RNA, all was reverse transcribed, and so the sequenced material was expressed TCRB transcripts. TCRdb's table, derived via immunoSEQ multiplex PCR, lists solely in-frame clones and lacks some. The table has around 690,000 clones, approximately 13% seen once; the top ten hold over 0.1%. Sequencing was done on a sample of naive CD4+ T cells from blood. The source is a man aged 25 to 40 with type 1 diabetes.

The CDR3 DNA sequence: TGTGCCAGCAGCTTTCCCACCGGGACCTACCAAGAGACCCAGTACTTC. It translates to CASSFPTGTYQETQYF. The chain links TRBV11-2 to TRBJ2-5; D is possibly TRBD1 or TRBD2 (5 bases each). Germline lookup yields CDR1 SGHAT and CDR2 FQNNGV. V dropped 3 bases and J dropped 0 bases, with 14 bases sitting between them. The CDR3 is 16 amino acids.